These T cell receptor beta chains were read from a single sample in a study of Ad26.COV2.S vaccination and SARS-CoV-2 variants. TCRdb's copy holds only in-frame clones and misses some; the assay was immunoSEQ multiplex PCR. The data hold 300,000 to 400,000 clones, with about 85% observed a single time. Sample: peripheral blood, taken in a trial of Ad26.COV2.S vaccine versus placebo. Receptor source: a person aged 18-60 years who received the Ad26.COV2.S COVID-19 vaccine or a placebo. Both conserved end residues are part of each CDR3. Some rows have no size entry. The others give once, few or many, or a class for an expanded clone.

j_call clone_size v_call cdr3_length cdr3_aa
TRBJ1-3 NA TRBV25-1 13 CASRIGSLDTIYF
TRBJ1-5 NA TRBV19 13 CASRPAGQQPQHF
TRBJ1-1 NA TRBV5-1 16 CASSLTGTGGNTEAFF
TRBJ2-1 NA TRBV10-1 12 CASSEGRAEQFF
TRBJ1-4 few TRBV29-1 14 CSVGTGMTNEKLFF
TRBJ2-3 NA TRBV5-1 15 CASSFSGGSTDTQYF
TRBJ1-2 few TRBV4-3 16 CASSQDSTGAGYGYTF
TRBJ2-2 NA TRBV6-1 16 CASSAGRGAITGELFF
TRBJ2-7 NA TRBV27 16 CASSLSLGTISYEQYF
TRBJ1-1 NA TRBV10-1 13 CASSAGMNTEAFF
TRBJ1-2 NA TRBV7-9 12 CASRTGMLGYTF
TRBJ1-4 NA TRBV6-5 16 CASSYHSGTGNEKLFF
TRBJ2-7 NA TRBV28 14 CASSLPGQTYEQYF
TRBJ2-6 NA TRBV14 18 CASSQDTWGGSGANVLTF
TRBJ2-7 NA TRBV19 13 CASSLEGRYEQYF
TRBJ2-2 NA TRBV6-2/TRBV6-3 13 CASSYQVAGELFF
TRBJ2-5 NA TRBV5-1 16 CASSLLYPRGRETQYF
TRBJ2-2 NA TRBV6-2/TRBV6-3 15 CASSLNAPGTGELFF
TRBJ2-3 NA TRBV5-1 14 CASSLVPGTDTQYF
TRBJ2-3 NA TRBV2 15 CASSRGAQSTDTQYF
TRBJ1-1 NA TRBV18 12 CASSRDRPEAFF
TRBJ2-2 NA TRBV13 17 CASSLPPESSLAGELFF
TRBJ1-5 once TRBV4-3 16 CASSQDLVQGSQPQHF
TRBJ1-2 once TRBV6-1 12 CASRVTNYGYTF
TRBJ1-2 NA TRBV30 12 CAWGTGNYGYTF
TRBJ2-2 NA TRBV4-3 16 CASSHLAGGDTGELFF
TRBJ2-1 NA TRBV10-3 15 CAISGGQGGYNEQFF
TRBJ1-5 NA TRBV19 15 CASSIVGGGNQPQHF
TRBJ2-7 NA TRBV5-6 19 CASSSSGTRLGGRAGEQYF
TRBJ2-1 NA TRBV12-3/TRBV12-4 13 CASSLEAYNEQFF
TRBJ1-2 NA TRBV29-1 14 CSVARMDTNYGYTF
TRBJ1-2 NA TRBV2 15 CASSDMGATNYGYTF
TRBJ2-1 once TRBV6-5 15 CASSYLAGSYNEQFF
TRBJ2-1 NA TRBV7-9 17 CASGEGLAGTITMRQFF
TRBJ2-7 NA TRBV7-9 14 CASSSDRSSYEQYF
TRBJ2-7 NA TRBV30 13 CAWNLLGRAEQYF
TRBJ1-1 NA TRBV5-1 13 CASSLEEGTEAFF
TRBJ2-1 once TRBV6-2/TRBV6-3 16 CASSYLSPGNYNEQFF
TRBJ2-2 NA TRBV5-4 16 CASSLGGTGRTGELFF
TRBJ2-1 NA TRBV14 16 CASSFWTSGDYNEQFF
TRBJ2-7 NA TRBV19 16 CASSPGRGTKPYEQYF
TRBJ2-2 once TRBV6-2/TRBV6-3 13 CASSYVSPGELFF
TRBJ1-4 once TRBV6-1 21 CASSEETSGTGFWATNEKLFF
TRBJ2-2 NA TRBV9 16 CASSVGTSGTIGELFF
TRBJ2-5 NA TRBV10-3 12 CATRAFQETQYF
TRBJ2-7 NA TRBV29-1 13 CSVEGTGAYEQYF
TRBJ1-1 once TRBV10-3 15 CAISEMDRWDTEAFF
TRBJ2-2 few TRBV6-6 15 CASSPPLPSGGELFF
TRBJ1-2 NA TRBV2 14 CASSRTGGQDGYTF
TRBJ1-1 few TRBV11-3 13 CASSLGAGTEAFF
TRBJ2-5 NA TRBV7-7 16 CASSFRAGGPSETQYF
TRBJ2-3 NA TRBV5-4 15 CASSTGLAGKDTQYF
TRBJ2-7 NA TRBV10-3 14 CAISVNRGQGEQYF
TRBJ1-2 NA TRBV6-5 13 CASRPDGNYGYTF
TRBJ2-6 NA TRBV19 16 CASSIGVGAGANVLTF
TRBJ2-1 few TRBV9 17 CASSVAMSGGARNEQFF
TRBJ1-1 few TRBV19 15 CASSIDHPGSSEAFF
TRBJ2-3 NA TRBV5-4 15 CASRGQAGSTDTQYF
TRBJ1-1 few TRBV5-1 14 CASSFQGEGTEAFF